The present T cell receptor beta chain was sequenced within a study of sequential checkpoint blockade in melanoma. Stated treatment: randomized to nivolumab then ipilimumab (arm A) or the reverse (arm B). Germline lookup yields CDR1 GTSNPN and CDR2 SVGIG (reference sequence). The CDR3 has 17 amino acids. Trimming took off 0 bases at V and 10 bases at J, with 22 bases between the two ends. Data came from immunoSEQ multiplex PCR; TCRdb stores just in-frame clones and leaves some out. The sample contains under 20,000 clones, around 88% of which appear only once. This clone was seen a handful of times. The sequence was collected from a human donor with melanoma. The V and J genes are TRBV30 and TRBJ1-6, with D unclear. Source: CD8+ T cells sorted from blood (inferred from file names), taken from a patient given nivolumab and ipilimumab in sequence. In DNA, the CDR3 is TGTGCCTGGAGTGTACCAAGGCTGTTGGGAGTAGGGTCACCCCTCCACTTT. It codes for CAWSVPRLLGVGSPLHF. Based on the CDR3 plus reference TRBV30 and TRBJ1-6, the full variable domain is SQTIHQWPATLVQPVGSPLSLECTVEGTSNPNLYWYRQAAGRGLQLLFYSVGIGQISSEVPQNLSASRPQDRQFILSSKKLLLSDSGFYLCAWSVPRLLGVGSPLHFGNGTRLTVT.